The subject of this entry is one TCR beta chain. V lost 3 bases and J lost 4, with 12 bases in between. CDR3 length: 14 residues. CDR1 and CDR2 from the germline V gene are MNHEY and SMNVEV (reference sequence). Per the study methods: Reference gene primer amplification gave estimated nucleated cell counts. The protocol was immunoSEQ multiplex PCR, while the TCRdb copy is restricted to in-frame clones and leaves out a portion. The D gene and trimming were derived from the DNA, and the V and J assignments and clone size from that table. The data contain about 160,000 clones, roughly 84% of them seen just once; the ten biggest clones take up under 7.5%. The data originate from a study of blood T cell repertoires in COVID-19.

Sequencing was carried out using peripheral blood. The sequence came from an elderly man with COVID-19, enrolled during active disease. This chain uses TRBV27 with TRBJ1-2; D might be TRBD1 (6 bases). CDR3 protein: CASSLAGGLYGYTF. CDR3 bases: TGTGCCAGCAGTTTGGCGGGGGGCCTCTATGGCTACACCTTC.